This T cell receptor beta chain is from a study of CD8+CD57+ T cells in acquired aplastic anemia. Study outcomes and limitations: The study identified roughly 29 CD8+ CDR3 sequences shared by patients and controls.

With regard to this clonotype: Its antigen is unknown. The junction differs from germline at one of its ends, possibly a read error.

Both TCR beta VDJ combination and CDR3 sequence profiling were carried out. Genomic DNA was the template for this profiling. Each CDR3 protein is one row after TCRdb ran MiXCR on the reads. This sample has 250,000 to 350,000 distinct CDR3 sequences, with approximately 56% found just once. This receptor was identified in a human donor with severe aplastic anemia or a healthy control (not recorded which). Sequencing used sorted CD4+, CD8+, or CD8+CD57+ T cells (not recorded which) from PBMCs.

CDR3 region: CVSSLWVLGHESTEAFF. The CDR3 DNA reads as TGTGTCAGCAGCTTATGGGTGTTGGGACACGAGAGCACTGAAGCTTTCTTT. The V call is TRBV11-2, the J call TRBJ1-1; D may be TRBD1 (6 bases). Germline assignment: CDR1 SGHAT and CDR2 FQNNGV. There are 17 residues in the CDR3.